This TCR beta chain emerged from a study of response to subunit inactivated influenza vaccine. TCRdb reprocessed the RT-PCR reads via MiXCR and lists one record per CDR3 protein. The profile shows about 480,000 distinct CDR3 sequences, approximately 11% of them singletons. This clonotype was counted only a few times. Its target is unknown. The CDR3 covers 13 residues. Germline CDR1 and CDR2: DFQATT and SNEGSKA (reference sequence). General observations from the study: Each seasonal flu vaccination may recruit only limited new T cells, authors suggested.

Sequencing used PBMCs from blood, obtained 35 to 45 days after vaccination. This sequence joins TRBV20-1 and TRBJ2-7, with TRBD2 as a possible D gene (6 bases). The source of this sequence is a man aged 50-59 years who received an inactivated influenza vaccine. CDR3 sequence (DNA): TGCAGCCCAATGGGACTCCTCGGCTACGAGCAGTACTTC. Translating it yields CSPMGLLGYEQYF.